Sequencing of this T cell receptor beta chain was carried out in a study of blood T cell repertoires in COVID-19 (dated by TCRdb to about 2020). Background on the whole study: Collaborator samples came from the United States, Italy and Spain and covered acute and convalescent phases of COVID-19. The material from the prospective study consisted of cDNA or gDNA derived from T cells, B-cell-depleted T cells, or PBMCs. Deeply sampled blood TCRbeta repertoires from subjects exposed to, actively infected with, or recovered from COVID-19 were included in the dataset. The repertoires were released in a freely available public database intended as a resource for research on the immune response to SARS-CoV-2. The samples were drawn from the first 160 participants of the ongoing ImmuneRACE study and from roughly 1,300 subjects provided by 6 global collaborators. Nearly every sample came with metadata listing a de-identified subject ID, COVID-19 status, age in years and sex. Where available, HLA class I and class II types were taken from metadata supplied by the sample provider and were not determined by assay-based typing.

Comments on this clone: Its recognized antigen is unknown. The sample holds no much larger clone one base away, and base qualities are not on file.

TCRbeta CDR3 regions were amplified from genomic DNA using the immunoSEQ Assay, a bias-controlled multiplex PCR. The source study handled its data this way. Nucleated cell counts per sample were estimated from amplification of reference gene primers within the assay. Sequence reads were collapsed and filtered to measure the absolute abundance of every unique TCRbeta CDR3 rearrangement. For each sample, productive Simpson clonality was calculated as the square root of Simpson's diversity index across productive rearrangements. Imported from immuneACCESS, the table was reduced by TCRdb to in-frame sequences with V and J called. These copies leave out some clones; in studies compared against another copy, an unresolved V gene accounts for under half, and the cause of the remainder is not known. V and J calls plus clone size are reproduced from that table; the DNA served to infer D and trimming. The sample table records 150,000 to 180,000 clones; roughly 80% of these occur just once. The ten largest clones add up to 0.45% to 0.6% of the sample.

According to the germline V gene, CDR1 reads LGHNA and CDR2 reads YNFKEQ. The CDR3 holds 18 amino acids from the cysteine to the phenylalanine. The retained sequence is limited to the CDR3, 54 bases, with the frame set at the first base. Relative to germline, V is missing 1 base and J is missing 0 bases, with 2 bases of the junction outside any gene match. Whole blood was collected in K2EDTA tubes by collaborating institutions according to the institutions' own protocols. Collaborator samples were shipped for TCRbeta analysis as frozen whole blood, isolated PBMCs, or DNA extracted from either sample type. What the work shows at the level of the full study, not this receptor alone: The amount of clinical and demographic metadata varied by source and participant and was provided uncurated.

Sample: peripheral blood. The sequence links TRBV4-2 to TRBJ2-1; 14 of the junction bases match TRBD2. The TCR sequence derives from a man between 60 and 75 years old with acute or convalescent COVID-19. The nucleotides read TGTGCCAGCAGCCAAGCCGGGACTAGCGGGAGCTCCTACAATGAGCAGTTCTTC. It specifies CASSQAGTSGSSYNEQFF.